Listed below are T cell receptor beta chains from one sample, sequenced in a study of cytomegalovirus exposure and HLA in healthy donors. Profiling relied on immunoSEQ multiplex PCR, and the TCRdb table lists in-frame clones only, not all of them. This sample carries 100,000 to 150,000 clones, around three quarters of them seen once, and the ten largest clones take approximately 1.2%. The sequencing sample was made of PBMCs. The receptor source for this set is a female donor in good health and CMV-seronegative. Each CDR3 is given with its conserved first and last residue. Fields, in order: clone size, D gene, V gene, J gene, CDR3 protein, CDR3 DNA. D genes are given only for firm matches. The size field is filled for only some rows; it gives once, few, many or a size class.

>NA|NA|TRBV7-7|TRBJ1-5
CARAPVRGNQPQHF
TGTGCTAGAGCCCCGGTACGAGGCAATCAGCCCCAGCATTTT
>NA|TRBD1|TRBV2|TRBJ1-1
CASSRQGVGVREHGYF
TGTGCCAGCAGTCGACAGGGCGTGGGGGTACGCGAACACGGATATTTT
>NA|NA|TRBV23-1|TRBJ2-4
CASSQGQAPTQLAKNIQYF
TGCGCCAGCAGTCAGGGGCAGGCCCCGACACAGTTAGCCAAAAACATTCAGTACTTC
>NA|NA|TRBV25-1|TRBJ2-5
CASSEYSSYSGNEETQYF
TGTGCCAGCAGTGAATATAGTTCGTATTCCGGTAACGAAGAGACCCAGTACTTC
>NA|TRBD2|TRBV7-6|TRBJ2-3
CASSTSGSADTQYF
TGTGCCAGCAGCACCAGCGGGAGTGCAGATACGCAGTATTTT
>NA|NA|TRBV6-1|TRBJ2-5
CASSRGGGETQYF
TGTGCCAGTTCCCGCGGAGGGGGCGAGACCCAGTACTTC
>once|NA|TRBV11-1|TRBJ2-1
CASSLGLVNEQFF
TGTGCCAGCAGCCTAGGACTTGTCAATGAGCAGTTCTTC
>NA|NA|TRBV5-4|TRBJ1-6
CASSLGGYSPLHF
TGTGCCAGCAGCTTGGGAGGGTACTCACCCCTCCACTTT
>few|TRBD2|TRBV7-8|TRBJ2-7
CASSVLAGGWSSYEQYF
TGTGCCAGCAGCGTACTAGCGGGGGGCTGGAGCTCCTACGAGCAGTACTTC
>NA|TRBD1|TRBV6-5|TRBJ2-5
CASRYRQGVGKTQYF
TGTGCCAGCAGATATCGCCAGGGGGTAGGAAAGACCCAGTACTTC
>NA|NA|TRBV5-4|TRBJ1-5
CASSLSPGENQPQHF
TGTGCCAGCAGCTTATCACCAGGGGAAAATCAGCCCCAGCATTTT
>NA|TRBD1|TRBV13|TRBJ2-7
CASSLAQGAYEQYF
TGTGCCAGCAGCTTAGCGCAGGGGGCCTACGAGCAGTACTTC
>NA|TRBD1|TRBV6-1|TRBJ1-6
CAIQGDTNNSPLHF
TGTGCCATCCAGGGGGACACTAATAATTCACCCCTCCACTTT
>few|NA|TRBV30|TRBJ1-5
CAWGVPDSRNQPQHF
TGTGCCTGGGGTGTCCCGGACAGCAGGAATCAGCCCCAGCATTTT
>once|TRBD1|TRBV18|TRBJ1-5
CASSPPTGAGQPQHF
TGTGCCAGCTCACCACCCACAGGGGCGGGCCAGCCCCAGCATTTT
>NA|NA|TRBV28|TRBJ1-2
CASSEGVVYGYTF
TGTGCCAGCAGCGAAGGGGTAGTATATGGCTACACCTTC
>NA|NA|TRBV4-1|TRBJ2-1
CASSQILSNEQFF
TGCGCCAGCAGCCAAATCCTCAGCAATGAGCAGTTCTTC
>few|NA|TRBV7-3|TRBJ2-3
CASRSTGSTQYF
TGTGCCAGCAGGAGTACAGGGAGTACGCAGTATTTT
>NA|NA|TRBV7-8|TRBJ2-2
CASSLIKVADTGELFF
TGTGCCAGCAGCTTAATAAAGGTGGCGGACACCGGGGAGCTGTTTTTT
>NA|TRBD1|TRBV28|TRBJ2-7
CASSYAGTGGREQYF
TGTGCCAGCAGTTATGCCGGGACAGGGGGCCGCGAGCAGTACTTC
>NA|TRBD2|TRBV7-9|TRBJ2-7
CASSFSSGVSYEQYF
TGTGCCAGCAGCTTTTCTAGCGGGGTCTCCTACGAGCAGTACTTC
>few|NA|TRBV6-1|TRBJ1-1
CASRQTENTEAFF
TGTGCCAGCAGGCAGACAGAGAACACTGAAGCTTTCTTT
>once|TRBD2|TRBV7-8|TRBJ2-1
CASSRTSGDSYNEQFF
TGTGCCAGCAGCCGGACTAGCGGGGACTCCTACAATGAGCAGTTCTTC
>few|TRBD2|TRBV2|TRBJ2-7
CASVGLAVWEQYF
TGTGCCAGCGTAGGACTAGCGGTGTGGGAGCAGTACTTC
>few|TRBD1|TRBV6-5|TRBJ1-5
CASSKQGVEQPQHF
TGTGCCAGCAGTAAACAGGGGGTGGAACAGCCCCAGCATTTT
>NA|NA|TRBV7-2|TRBJ2-3
CASSLTWAKADTQYF
TGTGCCAGCAGCTTAACGTGGGCCAAAGCAGATACGCAGTATTTT
>NA|NA|TRBV19|TRBJ2-7
CASSIPGSAYEQYF
TGTGCCAGTAGTATCCCTGGGAGCGCCTACGAGCAGTACTTC
>NA|TRBD1|TRBV7-2|TRBJ1-2
CASSDRDRAFDGYTF
TGTGCCAGCAGCGACCGGGACAGGGCATTCGACGGCTACACCTTC
>NA|NA|TRBV19|TRBJ2-5
CASSPGLVGAEQTQYF
TGTGCCAGTAGTCCCGGACTAGTGGGGGCCGAGCAGACCCAGTACTTC
>NA|TRBD1|TRBV6-1|TRBJ2-7
CASGARRGQGPQYF
TGTGCCAGCGGAGCCCGCCGAGGACAGGGCCCGCAGTACTTC
>NA|TRBD2|TRBV6-6|TRBJ2-1
CASNKPSSGRAHEQFF
TGTGCCAGCAACAAACCCTCTAGCGGGAGAGCCCATGAGCAGTTCTTC
>NA|NA|TRBV28|TRBJ1-4
CASRPGADYEKLFF
TGTGCCAGCAGACCAGGGGCGGATTATGAAAAACTGTTTTTT
>NA|NA|TRBV5-6|TRBJ2-7
CASSLGRTYEQYF
TGTGCCAGCAGCTTGGGCAGGACCTACGAGCAGTACTTC
>NA|TRBD2|TRBV5-1|TRBJ2-1
CASSFIAGGQNEQFF
TGCGCCAGCAGCTTCATAGCGGGGGGACAAAATGAGCAGTTCTTC
>NA|TRBD1|TRBV30|TRBJ1-2
CAWRSQGAHGYTF
TGTGCCTGGAGATCACAGGGGGCGCATGGCTACACCTTC
>few|NA|TRBV18|TRBJ1-5
CASSRDVQGAQPQHF
TGTGCCAGCTCACGGGATGTTCAGGGTGCGCAGCCCCAGCATTTT
>NA|TRBD1|TRBV5-6|TRBJ2-5
CASSKLRQGWYF
TGTGCCAGCAGCAAACTCCGACAGGGTTGGTACTTC
>few|TRBD1|TRBV5-4|TRBJ1-2
CASSVGTEPYGYTF
TGTGCCAGCAGCGTGGGGACAGAGCCCTATGGCTACACCTTC
>NA|NA|TRBV9|TRBJ2-1
CASSPPGLLAGEQFF
TGTGCCAGCAGCCCCCCGGGCCTGCTGGCGGGTGAGCAGTTCTTC
>NA|NA|TRBV28|TRBJ1-2
CASSLPEGGSNYGYTF
TGTGCCAGCAGTTTACCCGAGGGGGGGTCTAACTATGGCTACACCTTC
>NA|TRBD2|TRBV5-1|TRBJ2-7
CASTPLPGGGDYEQYF
TGCGCCAGCACACCTCTGCCGGGAGGGGGGGACTACGAGCAGTACTTC
>NA|NA|TRBV6-1|TRBJ1-1
CASREDGGFEAFF
TGTGCCAGCAGGGAGGACGGAGGGTTTGAAGCTTTCTTT
>NA|TRBD2|TRBV19|TRBJ2-1
CASSMGLAGTPSLGEQFF
TGTGCCAGTAGTATGGGACTAGCGGGGACTCCCTCCCTCGGTGAGCAGTTCTTC
>NA|NA|TRBV4-2|TRBJ2-7
CASSLSPMRVYEQYF
TGTGCCAGCAGCCTGAGCCCGATGAGAGTATACGAGCAGTACTTC
>NA|TRBD2|TRBV5-4|TRBJ2-3
CASSSGTSGPSSTDTQYF
TGTGCCAGCAGCTCAGGGACTAGCGGACCATCTAGCACAGATACGCAGTATTTT
>NA|TRBD2|TRBV28|TRBJ2-7
CASSPASLFGGRAGSALYEQYF
TGTGCCAGCAGTCCCGCCTCCCTCTTCGGCGGGAGGGCCGGGAGCGCCCTTTACGAGCAGTACTTC
>NA|NA|TRBV30|TRBJ1-6
CAFSALGTENSPLHF
TGTGCTTTTTCGGCCCTAGGGACTGAGAATTCACCCCTCCACTTT
>once|TRBD1|TRBV7-8|TRBJ2-7
CASSLGGTAYEQYF
TGTGCCAGCAGCTTAGGTGGGACAGCCTACGAGCAGTACTTC
>NA|NA|TRBV10-2|TRBJ2-1
CASSDFTGYGNEQFF
TGCGCCAGCAGTGATTTCACGGGATATGGGAATGAGCAGTTCTTC
>NA|NA|TRBV15|TRBJ2-2
CATSGTGARTGELFF
TGTGCCACCAGTGGGACGGGAGCGCGCACCGGGGAGCTGTTTTTT
>NA|NA|TRBV10-3|TRBJ2-7
CAISEGVGSYEQYF
TGTGCCATCAGTGAAGGGGTAGGCTCCTACGAGCAGTACTTC
>NA|NA|TRBV7-8|TRBJ2-5
CASSSTRFGEQYF
TGTGCCAGCAGCTCGACCCGGTTCGGGGAGCAGTACTTC